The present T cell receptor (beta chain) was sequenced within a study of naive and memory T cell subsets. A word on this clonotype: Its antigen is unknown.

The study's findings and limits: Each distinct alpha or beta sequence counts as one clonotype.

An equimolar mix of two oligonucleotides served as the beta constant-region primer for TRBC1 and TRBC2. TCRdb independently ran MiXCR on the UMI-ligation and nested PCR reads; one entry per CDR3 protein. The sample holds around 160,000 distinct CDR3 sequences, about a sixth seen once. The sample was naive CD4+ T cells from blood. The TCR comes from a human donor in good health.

CDR3 region: CAISESASGSQGSTDTQYF. CDR3 DNA: TGTGCCATCAGTGAGTCTGCTAGCGGGAGTCAGGGTAGCACAGATACGCAGTATTTT. The chain couples TRBV10-3 to TRBJ2-3; 10 positions agree with TRBD2. Germline-derived CDR1 and CDR2 are ENHRY and SYGVKD. V was clipped by 0 bases and J by 0 bases; unmatched bases: 9. The CDR3 has 19 residues.